The 16 T cell receptor beta chains listed next were all sequenced from one sample in a study of beta chain features in type 1 diabetes. Expressed TCRB transcripts were sequenced, since all the RNA that had been isolated was reverse transcribed. Repertoires were generated with immunoSEQ multiplex PCR, while TCRdb's copy carries only in-frame clones and drops some. Here the sample spans under 250,000 clones, 25% to 30% being singletons. The sequenced material came from central memory CD4+ T cells from blood. The origin of the receptors is a man aged 25-40 years in good health.

The rearrangement joins TRBV9 to TRBJ2-6, with 7 bases identical to TRBD2. Per the germline V gene, CDR1 is SGDLS and CDR2 is YYNGEE. The ends lost 4 bases at V and 3 bases at J; junction bases unmatched: 1. The CDR3 extends over 14 amino acids. The CDR3 DNA follows: TGTGCCAGCAGCCGGGGGGATGGGGCCAACGTCCTGACTTTC. Its translation: CASSRGDGANVLTF.

The chain recombines TRBV7-2 with TRBJ2-2; 8 bases are a match to TRBD2. The germline gives CDR1 SGHTA, CDR2 FQGNSA. With V trimmed by 2 bases and J by 4 bases, 3 bases remained unmatched. The length of the CDR3 is 15 residues. CDR3 DNA sequence: TGTGCCAGCAGCTTACTAGCGGGCGCCACCGGGGAGCTGTTTTTT. Protein: CASSLLAGATGELFF.

This clone was seen a handful of times. The DNA for the CDR3 is TGTGCCAGCAGATTCGGGACTAGCGGCACAGATACGCAGTATTTT. The encoded protein is CASRFGTSGTDTQYF. V and J are TRBV7-9 and TRBJ2-3, with 10 bases matching TRBD2. CDR3 length: 15 residues. The V and J ends lost 6 bases and 1 base, in that order; junction bases with no gene match: 4. Per germline, CDR1 SEHNR and CDR2 FQNEAQ (reference sequence).

This clone was counted once. The rearrangement joins TRBV5-1 to TRBJ2-1; perhaps TRBD2 as D (6 bases). Germline V gives CDR1 SGHRS, CDR2 YFSETQ. V was cut by 1 base and J by 9 bases, with 14 bases left in between. The CDR3 length is 14 residues. The CDR3 nucleotides read TGCGCCAGCAGCTTGTGGGACTCGCGGAGTGAGCAGTTCTTC. Translated: CASSLWDSRSEQFF. Together with reference TRBV5-1 and TRBJ2-1, the CDR3 gives the full variable domain: KAGVTQTPRYLIKTRGQQVTLSCSPISGHRSVSWYQQTPGQGLQFLFEYFSETQRNKGNFPGRFSGRQFSNSRSEMNVSTLELGDSALYLCASSLWDSRSEQFFGPGTRLTVL.

In this sample, this clone turned up a few times. V usage is TRBV6-1 and J usage is TRBJ2-7, with TRBD2 matching over 8 bases. The V segment lost 7 bases and the J segment 0 bases; nucleotides outside the gene matches: 5. This CDR3 contains 14 residues. Germline V gene data show CDR1 as MNHNS and CDR2 as SASEGT. CDR3 protein: CASNAGGSSYEQYF. In DNA form, the CDR3 reads TGTGCCAGCAACGCGGGAGGCAGCTCCTACGAGCAGTACTTC.

This clone turned up a few times. The chain carries TRBV27 and TRBJ2-7; D might be TRBD1 or TRBD2, each matching 5 bases. Germline CDR1 MNHEY, CDR2 SMNVEV (reference sequence). Trimming stripped 1 base from V and 4 bases from J, with 11 bases between. The CDR3 has 14 residues. CDR3 region: CASSLYAREYEQYF. Here the CDR3 DNA reads TGTGCCAGCAGTTTATACGCCAGGGAGTACGAGCAGTACTTC.

The chain combines TRBV29-1 with TRBJ2-3; D gene uncertain. This CDR3 is built from 14 residues. Between the trimmed V and J ends, which lost 5 bases and 3 bases, there was a span of 15 bases. In germline, CDR1 is SQVTM, CDR2 ANQGSEA. This chain's CDR3 is CSVLGYFGTDTQYF. CDR3 nucleotides: TGCAGCGTTCTAGGTTATTTTGGTACAGATACGCAGTATTTT.

This rearrangement joins TRBV29-1 to TRBJ2-1; possibly TRBD1 or TRBD2 for D (5 bases each). Trimming left V 4 bases short and J 4 bases short, with 8 bases between. The CDR3 is made up of 12 amino acids. Germline V CDR1 and CDR2: SQVTM, ANQGSEA. The CDR3, as DNA: TGCAGCGTTGCGGGACCATACAATGAGCAGTTCTTC. Protein product: CSVAGPYNEQFF.

The J gene is TRBJ2-5, the V gene TRBV6-6; TRBD2 matches at 12 bases. Germline CDR1 MNHNY, CDR2 SVGAGI (reference sequence). The CDR3 is 16 amino acids. J was trimmed by 4 bases and V by 6 bases; bases with no gene match: 9. CDR3 bases: TGTGCCAGCAGACCCCCGACTAGCGGGGGTGGAGAGACCCAGTACTTC. This translates into CASRPPTSGGGETQYF.

Remarks on this clone: A far larger clone is only one base removed, so a read error is likely. This sequence joins TRBV5-4 and TRBJ2-3; D uncertain. The germline V gene encodes CDR1 SGHNT and CDR2 YYREEE (reference sequence). Trimming cost V 4 bases and J 0 bases, with 3 bases left between them. The CDR3 has 12 residues. The CDR3 region has the DNA TGTGCCAGCAGCCTTAGCACAGATACGCAGTATTTT. Its protein product is CASSLSTDTQYF.

This clone was counted between two and nine times. The chain joins TRBV28 to TRBJ2-7; either TRBD1 or TRBD2 may supply D (5 bases each). The germline V gene encodes CDR1 MDHEN and CDR2 SYDVKM. The CDR3 runs to 16 residues. Between the trimmed V and J ends, which lost 6 bases and 2 bases, there was a span of 20 bases. The CDR3 region has the DNA TGTGCCAGCAGGCACCACCGGGACGGTGATCCCTACGAGCAGTACTTC. Protein product: CASRHHRDGDPYEQYF.

The chain joins TRBV5-4 to TRBJ1-2, with 7 nucleotides matching TRBD1. Unmatched junction bases numbered 10, after V lost 3 bases and J lost 2 bases. Germline values: CDR1 SGHNT, CDR2 YYREEE (reference sequence). The CDR3 spans 16 residues. CDR3 coding DNA: TGTGCCAGCAGCTCCCCGGAAGGGGGCGGAAACTATGGCTACACCTTC. Amino acid sequence: CASSSPEGGGNYGYTF. Combining the CDR3 with reference TRBV5-4 and TRBJ1-2 gives the whole variable domain ETGVTQSPTHLIKTRGQQVTLRCSSQSGHNTVSWYQQALGQGPQFIFQYYREEENGRGNFPPRFSGLQFPNYSSELNVNALELDDSALYLCASSSPEGGGNYGYTFGSGTRLTVV.

The chain is built from TRBV18 and TRBJ2-3; 8 bases fit TRBD1. Germline CDR1 KGHSH, CDR2 LQKENI. V trimming: 3 bases; J trimming: 3 bases; junction bases outside the gene matches: 8. The CDR3 loop spans 16 amino acids. CDR3 coding DNA: TGTGCCAGCTCACCGCTCCGACAGGGGAGAACAGATACGCAGTATTTT. It codes for CASSPLRQGRTDTQYF. The full variable domain, its missing parts supplied by reference TRBV18 and TRBJ2-3, is NAGVMQNPRHLVRRRGQEARLRCSPMKGHSHVYWYRQLPEEGLKFMVYLQKENIIDESGMPKERFSAEFPKEGPSILRIQQVVRGDSAAYFCASSPLRQGRTDTQYFGPGTRLTVL.

The chain couples TRBV25-1 to TRBJ2-1; a possible D gene is TRBD1 (6 bases). CDR3 length equals 16 residues. Deletions cut 3 bases from V and 5 bases from J, with 17 bases between. CDR1 is MGHDK, CDR2 SYGVNS, per germline. The CDR3 DNA sequence: TGTGCCAGCAGTGACAACCTGGGGGCAATGGACAATGAGCAGTTCTTC. It encodes CASSDNLGAMDNEQFF.

In its sample, this clone was seen once. This CDR3 is CASSLAGQGSETQYF. The CDR3 nucleotides are TGTGCCAGCAGCTTAGCGGGACAGGGGTCAGAGACCCAGTACTTC. This chain connects TRBV7-9 to TRBJ2-5; 10 bases fit TRBD1. Per the germline V gene, CDR1 is SEHNR and CDR2 is FQNEAQ (reference sequence). V trimming: 0 bases; J trimming: 4 bases; junction bases outside the gene matches: 2. The CDR3 runs to 15 residues.

This CDR3 is CASGRYDRGHLNTEAFF. The CDR3 DNA sequence: TGTGCTAGTGGCCGATACGACAGGGGGCATTTGAACACTGAAGCTTTCTTT. The chain combines TRBV12-5 with TRBJ1-1; 10 bases match TRBD1. The CDR3 is 17 residues long. Per the germline V gene, CDR1 is LGHNT and CDR2 is FRNRAP. V shed 6 bases, J shed 0 bases, and the junction held 10 bases outside the gene matches.